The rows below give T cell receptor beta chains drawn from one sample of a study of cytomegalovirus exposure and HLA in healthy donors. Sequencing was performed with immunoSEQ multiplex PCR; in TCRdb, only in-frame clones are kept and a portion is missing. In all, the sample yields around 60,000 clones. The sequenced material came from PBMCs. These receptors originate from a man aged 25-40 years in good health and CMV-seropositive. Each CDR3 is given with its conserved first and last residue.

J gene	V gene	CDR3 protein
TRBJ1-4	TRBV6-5	CASSYSISGGEKLFF
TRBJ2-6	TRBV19	CAAKGGRGSGANVLTF
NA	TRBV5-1	CASSPRRQGAPYEQYF
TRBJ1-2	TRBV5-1	CASSLGIGGALGYTF
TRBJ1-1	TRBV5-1	CASSPTQGHGNTEAFF
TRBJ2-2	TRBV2	CASSEGQDTGELFF
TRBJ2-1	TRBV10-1	CASSDLAGVTAYNEQFF
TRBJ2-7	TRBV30	CAWSVQPSGLAYEQYF
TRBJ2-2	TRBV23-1	CASRRAPSPGELFF
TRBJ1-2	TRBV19	CASSRFGVQGVNYGYTF
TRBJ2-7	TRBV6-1	CASSARQGLSYEQYF
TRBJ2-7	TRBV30	CAWSVETGTYEQYF
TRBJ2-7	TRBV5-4	CASSLAGTSHTISYEQYF
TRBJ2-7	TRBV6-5	CASSTGDSPYEQYF
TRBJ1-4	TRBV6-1	CASSAVTGGNEKLFF
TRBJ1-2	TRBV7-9	CALTLNTESFNYGYTF
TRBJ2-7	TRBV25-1	CASSNRDRVEGYEQYF
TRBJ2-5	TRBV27	CASSLQGARGETQYF
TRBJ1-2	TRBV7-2	CASRSSGTGGYTF
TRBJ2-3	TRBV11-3	CASSPTKDTQYF
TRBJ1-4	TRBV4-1	CASSQMGQARRVNEKLFF
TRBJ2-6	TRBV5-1	CACRDSPPGANVLTF
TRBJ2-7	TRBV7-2	CASSVGVGQGTLFSYEQYF
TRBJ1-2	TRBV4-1	CASSQPIGGQGVRSYTF
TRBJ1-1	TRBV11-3	CASSPQGTGPNTEAFF
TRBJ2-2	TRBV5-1	CASRDWTNTGELFF
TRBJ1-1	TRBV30	CAWSSSTGRNTEAFF
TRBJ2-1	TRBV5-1	CASSPRLMREGVFSEQFF
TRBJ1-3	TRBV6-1	CASSETGAGNTIYF
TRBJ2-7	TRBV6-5	CASSYDLELAIYEQYF
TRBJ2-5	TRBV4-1	CASSQGVLAGIQETQYF
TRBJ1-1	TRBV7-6	CASSLGRTGGTEAFF
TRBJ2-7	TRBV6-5	CASSPRGGSSYEQYF
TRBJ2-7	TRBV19	CASSIEGSEQYF
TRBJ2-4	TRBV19	CASSKTGPENIQYF
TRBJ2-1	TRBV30	CAWSLGLAGALGSYNEQFF
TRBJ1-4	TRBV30	CAWGGYTGYNEKLFF
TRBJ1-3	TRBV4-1	CASSQVQSSGNTIYF
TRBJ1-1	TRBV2	CASSERDREYTEAFF
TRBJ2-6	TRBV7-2	CASSLMSSAGANVLTF
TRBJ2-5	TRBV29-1	CSASGLEGETQYF
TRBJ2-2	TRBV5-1	CASSSQGARDGELFF
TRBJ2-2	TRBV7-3	CASSFAGVTGELFF
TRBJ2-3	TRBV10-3	CAIKRTSGRTDTQYF
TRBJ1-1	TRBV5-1	CASSLGRVRSTEAFF
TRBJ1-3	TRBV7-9	CASSPQGFNSGNTIYF
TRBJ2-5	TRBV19	CASSIFGEETQYF
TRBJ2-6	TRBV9	CASSVAGGGASGANVLTF
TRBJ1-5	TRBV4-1	CASSQSGGVYQPQHF
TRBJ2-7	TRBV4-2	CASSQEWTGGTYEQYF
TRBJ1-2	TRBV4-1	CASSQEQGGYTF
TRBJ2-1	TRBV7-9	CASSSGPVGGSSYNEQFF
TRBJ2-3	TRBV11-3	CASSPPAPLSADTQYF
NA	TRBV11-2	CASSFAGQTYEQYF